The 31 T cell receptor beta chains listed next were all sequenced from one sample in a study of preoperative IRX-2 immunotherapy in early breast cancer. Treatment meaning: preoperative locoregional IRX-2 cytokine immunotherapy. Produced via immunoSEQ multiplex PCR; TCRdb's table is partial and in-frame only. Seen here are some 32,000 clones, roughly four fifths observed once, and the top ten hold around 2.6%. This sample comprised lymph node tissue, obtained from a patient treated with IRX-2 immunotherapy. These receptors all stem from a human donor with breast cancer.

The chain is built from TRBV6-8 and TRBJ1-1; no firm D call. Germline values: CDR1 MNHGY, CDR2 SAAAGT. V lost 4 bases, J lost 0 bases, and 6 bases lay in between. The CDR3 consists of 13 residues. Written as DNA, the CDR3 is TGTGCCAGCAGTTTTCGACTGAACACTGAAGCTTTCTTT. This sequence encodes CASSFRLNTEAFF.

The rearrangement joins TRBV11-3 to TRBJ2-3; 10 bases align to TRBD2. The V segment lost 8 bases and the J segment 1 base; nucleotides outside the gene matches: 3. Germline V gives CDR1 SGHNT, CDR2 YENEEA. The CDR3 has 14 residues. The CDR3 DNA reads TGTGCCAGCTCTAGCGGGAGCCGCACAGATACGCAGTATTTT. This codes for CASSSGSRTDTQYF.

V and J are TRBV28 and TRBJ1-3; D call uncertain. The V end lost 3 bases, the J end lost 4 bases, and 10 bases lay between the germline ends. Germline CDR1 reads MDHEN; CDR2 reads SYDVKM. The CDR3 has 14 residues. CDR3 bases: TGTGCCAGCAGTTTGGCCCTGGGAGGAAACACCATATATTTT. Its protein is CASSLALGGNTIYF.

The CDR3 loop reads CASSHYSLKDTEAFF. For the CDR3, the DNA is TGTGCCAGCAGCCACTACAGCCTTAAGGACACTGAAGCTTTCTTT. This chain uses TRBV28 with TRBJ1-1; D is ambiguous. Germline V gene data show CDR1 as MDHEN and CDR2 as SYDVKM. V gave up 6 bases and J gave up 3 bases, with 17 bases separating them. The CDR3 extends over 15 amino acids.

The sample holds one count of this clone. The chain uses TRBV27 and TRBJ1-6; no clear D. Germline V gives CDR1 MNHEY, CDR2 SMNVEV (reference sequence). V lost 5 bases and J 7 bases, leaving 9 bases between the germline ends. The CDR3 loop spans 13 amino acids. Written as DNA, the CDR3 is TGTGCCAGCAGTCCTCCGGGCAATTCACCCCTCCACTTT. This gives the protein CASSPPGNSPLHF.

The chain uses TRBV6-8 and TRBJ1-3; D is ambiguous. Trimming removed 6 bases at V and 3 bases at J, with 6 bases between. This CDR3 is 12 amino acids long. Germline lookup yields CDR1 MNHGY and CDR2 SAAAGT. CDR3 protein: CASSFGGNTIYF. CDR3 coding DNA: TGTGCCAGCAGCTTCGGTGGAAACACCATATATTTT.

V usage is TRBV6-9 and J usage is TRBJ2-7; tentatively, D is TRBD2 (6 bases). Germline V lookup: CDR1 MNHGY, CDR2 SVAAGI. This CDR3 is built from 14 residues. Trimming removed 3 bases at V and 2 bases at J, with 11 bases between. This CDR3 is CASSYGGPPYEQYF. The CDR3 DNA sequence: TGTGCCAGCAGTTACGGGGGACCTCCCTACGAGCAGTACTTC.

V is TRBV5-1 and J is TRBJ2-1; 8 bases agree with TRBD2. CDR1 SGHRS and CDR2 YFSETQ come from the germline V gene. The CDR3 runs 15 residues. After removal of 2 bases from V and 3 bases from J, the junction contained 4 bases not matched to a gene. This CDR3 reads CASSLSGGGYNEQFF. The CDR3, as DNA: TGCGCCAGCAGCTTATCGGGAGGGGGCTACAATGAGCAGTTCTTC.

The CDR3 protein is CASSLRDRDDEKLFF. CDR3 DNA sequence: TGTGCCAGTAGTCTCCGGGACAGAGATGATGAAAAACTGTTTTTT. This sequence joins TRBV19 and TRBJ1-4, with 7 positions matching TRBD1. Germline V gives CDR1 LNHDA, CDR2 SQIVND (reference sequence). The CDR3 has 15 residues. V lost 5 bases to trimming and J lost 6 bases; unmatched junction nucleotides: 9.

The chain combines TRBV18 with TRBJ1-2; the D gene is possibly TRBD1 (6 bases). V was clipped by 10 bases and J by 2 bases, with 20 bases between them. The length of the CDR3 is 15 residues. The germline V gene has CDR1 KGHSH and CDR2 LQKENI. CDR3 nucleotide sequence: TGTGCCAACTCCAGCCAGACAGGCGTCAACTATGGCTACACCTTC. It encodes CANSSQTGVNYGYTF.

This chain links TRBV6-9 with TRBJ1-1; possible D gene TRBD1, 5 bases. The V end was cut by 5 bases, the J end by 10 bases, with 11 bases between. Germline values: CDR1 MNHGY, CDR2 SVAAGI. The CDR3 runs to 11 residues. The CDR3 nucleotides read TGTGCCAGCAGTGACCCTGGGGGAGCTTTCTTT. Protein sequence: CASSDPGGAFF.

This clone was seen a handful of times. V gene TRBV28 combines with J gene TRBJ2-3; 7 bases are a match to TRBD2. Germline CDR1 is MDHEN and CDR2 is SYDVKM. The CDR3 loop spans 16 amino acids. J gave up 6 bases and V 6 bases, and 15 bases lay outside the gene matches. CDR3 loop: CASSPLAASDPDTQYF. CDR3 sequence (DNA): TGTGCCAGCAGCCCGCTAGCGGCAAGTGACCCGGATACGCAGTATTTT.

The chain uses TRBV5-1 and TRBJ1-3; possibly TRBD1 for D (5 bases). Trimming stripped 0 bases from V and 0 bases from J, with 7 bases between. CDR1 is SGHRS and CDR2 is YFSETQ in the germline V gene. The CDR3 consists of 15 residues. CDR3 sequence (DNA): TGCGCCAGCAGCTTGGTGGGGGACTCTGGAAACACCATATATTTT. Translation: CASSLVGDSGNTIYF. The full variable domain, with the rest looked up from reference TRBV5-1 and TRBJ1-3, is KAGVTQTPRYLIKTRGQQVTLSCSPISGHRSVSWYQQTPGQGLQFLFEYFSETQRNKGNFPGRFSGRQFSNSRSEMNVSTLELGDSALYLCASSLVGDSGNTIYFGEGSWLTVV.

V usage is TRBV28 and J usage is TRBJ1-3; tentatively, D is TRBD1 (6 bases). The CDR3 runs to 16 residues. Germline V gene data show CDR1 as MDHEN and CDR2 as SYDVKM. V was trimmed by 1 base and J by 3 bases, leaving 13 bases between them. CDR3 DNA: TGTGCCAGCAGTTTATTAGGGGGGAACGGTGGAAACACCATATATTTT. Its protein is CASSLLGGNGGNTIYF. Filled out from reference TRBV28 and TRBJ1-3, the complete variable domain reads DVKVTQSSRYLVKRTGEKVFLECVQDMDHENMFWYRQDPGLGLRLIYFSYDVKMKEKGDIPEGYSVSREKKERFSLILESASTNQTSMYLCASSLLGGNGGNTIYFGEGSWLTVV.

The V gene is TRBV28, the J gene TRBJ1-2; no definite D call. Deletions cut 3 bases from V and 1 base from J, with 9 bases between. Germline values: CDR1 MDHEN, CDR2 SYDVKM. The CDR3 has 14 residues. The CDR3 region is CASSFEGVNYGYTF. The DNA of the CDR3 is TGTGCCAGCAGTTTTGAAGGCGTTAACTATGGCTACACCTTC.

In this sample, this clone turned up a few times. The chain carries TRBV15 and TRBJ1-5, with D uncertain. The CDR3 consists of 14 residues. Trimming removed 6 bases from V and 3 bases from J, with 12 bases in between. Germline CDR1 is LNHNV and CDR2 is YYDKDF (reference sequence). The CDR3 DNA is TGTGCCACCAGGGGAGGGAGGGACAATCAGCCCCAGCATTTT. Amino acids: CATRGGRDNQPQHF.

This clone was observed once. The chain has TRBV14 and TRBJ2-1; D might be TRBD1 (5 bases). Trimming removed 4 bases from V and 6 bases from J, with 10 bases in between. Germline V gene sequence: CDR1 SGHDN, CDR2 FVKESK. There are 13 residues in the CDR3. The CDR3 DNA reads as TGTGCCAGCAGCCGACAGCTTTTCAATGAGCAGTTCTTC. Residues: CASSRQLFNEQFF.

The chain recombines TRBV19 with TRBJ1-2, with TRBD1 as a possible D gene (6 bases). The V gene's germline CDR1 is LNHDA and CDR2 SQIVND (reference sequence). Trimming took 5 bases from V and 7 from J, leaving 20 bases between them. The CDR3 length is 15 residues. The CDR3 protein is CASSVVGGSLLGYTF. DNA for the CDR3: TGTGCCAGTAGTGTAGTTGGGGGCAGTTTGCTTGGCTACACCTTC. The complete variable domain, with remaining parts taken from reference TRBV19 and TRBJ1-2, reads DGGITQSPKYLFRKEGQNVTLSCEQNLNHDAMYWYRQDPGQGLRLIYYSQIVNDFQKGDIAEGYSVSREKKESFPLTVTSAQKNPTAFYLCASSVVGGSLLGYTFGSGTRLTVV.

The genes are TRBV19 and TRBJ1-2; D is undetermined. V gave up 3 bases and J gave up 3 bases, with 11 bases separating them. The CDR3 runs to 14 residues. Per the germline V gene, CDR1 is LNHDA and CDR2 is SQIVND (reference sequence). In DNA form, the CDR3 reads TGTGCCAGTAGTATTCCGGGCGGCGACTATGGCTACACCTTC. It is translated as CASSIPGGDYGYTF.

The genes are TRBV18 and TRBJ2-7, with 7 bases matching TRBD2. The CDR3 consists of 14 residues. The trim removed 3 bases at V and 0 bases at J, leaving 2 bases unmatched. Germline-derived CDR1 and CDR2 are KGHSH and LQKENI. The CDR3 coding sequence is TGTGCCAGCTCACCGGCGGGGGACTCCTACGAGCAGTACTTC. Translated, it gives CASSPAGDSYEQYF.

CDR3 DNA sequence: TGTGCCAGCAGGAAAGACAGGGCCCCAACCACAACTAATGAAAAACTGTTTTTT. Translation gives CASRKDRAPTTTNEKLFF. The chain combines TRBV6-9 with TRBJ1-4; 7 nucleotides line up with TRBD1. The V and J ends lost 6 bases and 0 bases, in that order; junction bases with no gene match: 13. CDR3 length: 18 amino acids. CDR1 MNHGY and CDR2 SVAAGI come from the germline V gene.

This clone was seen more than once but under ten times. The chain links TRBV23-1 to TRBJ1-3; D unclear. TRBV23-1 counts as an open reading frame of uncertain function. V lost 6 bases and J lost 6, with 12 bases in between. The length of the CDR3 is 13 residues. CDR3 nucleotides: TGCGCCAGCAGCCTACGGGGTTTAAACACCATATATTTT. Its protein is CASSLRGLNTIYF.

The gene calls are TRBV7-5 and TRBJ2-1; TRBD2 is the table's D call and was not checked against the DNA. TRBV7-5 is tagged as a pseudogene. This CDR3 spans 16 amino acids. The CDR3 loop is CASSLGGGVSDNEQFF. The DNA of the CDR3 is TGTGCCAGCAGCTTGGGAGGGGGAGTCTCGGACAATGAGCAGTTCTTC.

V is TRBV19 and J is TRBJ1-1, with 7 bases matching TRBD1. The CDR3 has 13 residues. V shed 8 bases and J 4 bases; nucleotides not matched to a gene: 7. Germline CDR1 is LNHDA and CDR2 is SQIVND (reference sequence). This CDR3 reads CASLEQGTTEAFF. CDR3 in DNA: TGTGCCAGTTTGGAACAGGGGACCACTGAAGCTTTCTTT. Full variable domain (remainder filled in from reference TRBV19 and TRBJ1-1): DGGITQSPKYLFRKEGQNVTLSCEQNLNHDAMYWYRQDPGQGLRLIYYSQIVNDFQKGDIAEGYSVSREKKESFPLTVTSAQKNPTAFYLCASLEQGTTEAFFGQGTRLTVV.

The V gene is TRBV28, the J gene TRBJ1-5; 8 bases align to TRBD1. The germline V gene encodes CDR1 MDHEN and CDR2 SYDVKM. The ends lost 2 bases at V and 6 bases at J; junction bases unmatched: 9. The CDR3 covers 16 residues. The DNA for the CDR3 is TGTGCCAGCAGTTTAGTCCCGGACAGGGCAGGTCAGCCCCAGCATTTT. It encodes CASSLVPDRAGQPQHF.

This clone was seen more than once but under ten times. CDR3 loop: CASKGTGLKVTEAFF. The CDR3, as DNA: TGTGCCAGCAAGGGGACAGGCCTCAAGGTCACTGAAGCTTTCTTT. V gene TRBV19 combines with J gene TRBJ1-1; 8 positions agree with TRBD1. CDR3 length: 15 amino acids. Germline V CDR1 and CDR2: LNHDA, SQIVND (reference sequence). The V and J ends lost 9 bases and 4 bases, in that order; junction bases with no gene match: 13. The full variable domain, rest sourced from reference TRBV19 and TRBJ1-1, is DGGITQSPKYLFRKEGQNVTLSCEQNLNHDAMYWYRQDPGQGLRLIYYSQIVNDFQKGDIAEGYSVSREKKESFPLTVTSAQKNPTAFYLCASKGTGLKVTEAFFGQGTRLTVV.

Here the CDR3 DNA reads TGTGCCAGCACAACAATGTACCAAGAGACCCAGTACTTC. It translates to CASTTMYQETQYF. The chain combines TRBV6-8 with TRBJ2-5; no firm D call. Trimming took off 7 bases at V and 0 bases at J, with 9 bases between the two ends. The germline V gene has CDR1 MNHGY and CDR2 SAAAGT. The CDR3 is made up of 13 amino acids.

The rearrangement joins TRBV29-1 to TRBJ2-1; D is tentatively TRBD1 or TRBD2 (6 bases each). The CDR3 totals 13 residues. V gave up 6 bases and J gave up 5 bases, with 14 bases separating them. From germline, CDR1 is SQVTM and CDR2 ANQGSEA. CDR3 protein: CSVGSGEDNEQFF. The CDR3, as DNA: TGCAGCGTAGGTTCAGGGGAGGACAATGAGCAGTTCTTC.

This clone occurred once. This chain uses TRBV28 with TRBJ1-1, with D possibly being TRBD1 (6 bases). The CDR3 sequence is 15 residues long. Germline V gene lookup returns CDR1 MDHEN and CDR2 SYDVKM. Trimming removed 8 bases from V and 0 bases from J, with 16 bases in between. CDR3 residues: CASHYLGQMNTEAFF. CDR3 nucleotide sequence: TGTGCCAGCCACTATTTAGGACAGATGAACACTGAAGCTTTCTTT.

This CDR3 reads CASRGQGATGELFF. The CDR3 DNA reads TGTGCCAGTAGGGGACAGGGGGCCACCGGGGAGCTGTTTTTT. The chain recombines TRBV19 with TRBJ2-2; 12 positions agree with TRBD1. The germline CDR1 and CDR2 sequences are LNHDA and SQIVND (reference sequence). After removal of 6 bases from V and 4 bases from J, the junction contained 0 bases not matched to a gene. This CDR3 region has 14 residues. Combining the CDR3 with reference TRBV19 and TRBJ2-2 gives the whole variable domain DGGITQSPKYLFRKEGQNVTLSCEQNLNHDAMYWYRQDPGQGLRLIYYSQIVNDFQKGDIAEGYSVSREKKESFPLTVTSAQKNPTAFYLCASRGQGATGELFFGEGSRLTVL.

CDR3 nucleotides: TGTGCCAGTCGGAACGGGGTTGGGGGACAGGGGCAGCCCCAGCATTTT. Its protein product is CASRNGVGGQGQPQHF. The chain joins TRBV19 to TRBJ1-5, with 10 bases matching TRBD1. The CDR3 is made up of 16 amino acids. The V gene's germline CDR1 is LNHDA and CDR2 SQIVND (reference sequence). The ends lost 8 bases at V and 7 bases at J; junction bases unmatched: 14. Full variable domain (missing parts from reference TRBV19 and TRBJ1-5): DGGITQSPKYLFRKEGQNVTLSCEQNLNHDAMYWYRQDPGQGLRLIYYSQIVNDFQKGDIAEGYSVSREKKESFPLTVTSAQKNPTAFYLCASRNGVGGQGQPQHFGDGTRLSIL.